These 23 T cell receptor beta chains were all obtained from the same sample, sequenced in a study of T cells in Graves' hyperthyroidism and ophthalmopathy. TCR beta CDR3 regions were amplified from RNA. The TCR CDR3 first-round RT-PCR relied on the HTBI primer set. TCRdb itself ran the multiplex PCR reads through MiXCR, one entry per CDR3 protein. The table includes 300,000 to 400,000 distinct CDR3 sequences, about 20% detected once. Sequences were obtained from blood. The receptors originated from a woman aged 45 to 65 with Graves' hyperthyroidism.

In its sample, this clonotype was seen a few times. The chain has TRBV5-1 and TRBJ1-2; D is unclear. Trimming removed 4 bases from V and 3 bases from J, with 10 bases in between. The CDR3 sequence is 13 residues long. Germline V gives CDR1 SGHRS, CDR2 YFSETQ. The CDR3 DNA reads TGCGCCAGCAGCCAGGACGTTTACTATGGCTACACCTTC. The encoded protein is CASSQDVYYGYTF. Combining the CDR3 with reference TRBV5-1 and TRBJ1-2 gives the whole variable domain KAGVTQTPRYLIKTRGQQVTLSCSPISGHRSVSWYQQTPGQGLQFLFEYFSETQRNKGNFPGRFSGRQFSNSRSEMNVSTLELGDSALYLCASSQDVYYGYTFGSGTRLTVV.

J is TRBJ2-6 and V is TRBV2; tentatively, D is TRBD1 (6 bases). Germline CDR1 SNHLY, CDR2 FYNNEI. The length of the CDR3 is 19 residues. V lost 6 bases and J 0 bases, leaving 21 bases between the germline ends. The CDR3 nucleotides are TGTGCCAGCAGGATACGAGGGACATCCAAACTCTCTGGGGCCAACGTCCTGACTTTC. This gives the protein CASRIRGTSKLSGANVLTF. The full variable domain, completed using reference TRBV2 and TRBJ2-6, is EPEVTQTPSHQVTQMGQEVILRCVPISNHLYFYWYRQILGQKVEFLVSFYNNEISEKSEIFDDQFSVERPDGSNFTLKIRSTKLEDSAMYFCASRIRGTSKLSGANVLTFGAGSRLTVL.

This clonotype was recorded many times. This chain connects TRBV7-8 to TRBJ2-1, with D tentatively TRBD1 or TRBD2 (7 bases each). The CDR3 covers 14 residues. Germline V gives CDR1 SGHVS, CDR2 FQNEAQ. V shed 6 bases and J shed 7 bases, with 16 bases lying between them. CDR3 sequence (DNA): TGTGCCAGCAGGGGGCGGCAGGGGGGGAATGAGCAGTTCTTC. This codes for CASRGRQGGNEQFF.

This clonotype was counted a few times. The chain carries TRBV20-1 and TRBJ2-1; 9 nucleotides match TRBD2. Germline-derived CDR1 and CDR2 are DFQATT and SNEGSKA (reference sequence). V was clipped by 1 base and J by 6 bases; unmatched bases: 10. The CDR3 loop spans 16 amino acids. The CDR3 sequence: CSARGAGGSLRNEQFF. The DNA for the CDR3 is TGCAGTGCTAGAGGAGCGGGGGGCTCTCTCCGCAATGAGCAGTTCTTC.

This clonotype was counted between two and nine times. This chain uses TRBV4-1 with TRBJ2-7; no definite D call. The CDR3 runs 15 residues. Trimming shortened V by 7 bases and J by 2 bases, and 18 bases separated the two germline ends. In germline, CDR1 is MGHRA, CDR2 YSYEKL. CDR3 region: CASTPTVIGTYEQYF. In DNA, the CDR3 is TGCGCCAGCACCCCTACAGTTATTGGAACCTACGAGCAGTACTTC.

CDR3 in DNA: TGTGCCATCGGGGCTAGCACAGATACGCAGTATTTT. Translation: CAIGASTDTQYF. This sequence joins TRBV10-3 and TRBJ2-3; D may be TRBD1 (5 bases). V lost 8 bases to trimming and J lost 0 bases, with 6 bases between them. Germline CDR1 ENHRY, CDR2 SYGVKD. This CDR3 is built from 12 residues.

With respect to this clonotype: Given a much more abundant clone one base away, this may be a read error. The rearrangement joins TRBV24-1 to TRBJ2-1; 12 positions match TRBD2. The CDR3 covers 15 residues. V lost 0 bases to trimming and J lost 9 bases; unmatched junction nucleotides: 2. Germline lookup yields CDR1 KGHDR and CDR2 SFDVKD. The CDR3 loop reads CATSDLASGRGEQFF. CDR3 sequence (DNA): TGTGCCACCAGTGATTTGGCTAGCGGGAGGGGTGAGCAGTTCTTC.

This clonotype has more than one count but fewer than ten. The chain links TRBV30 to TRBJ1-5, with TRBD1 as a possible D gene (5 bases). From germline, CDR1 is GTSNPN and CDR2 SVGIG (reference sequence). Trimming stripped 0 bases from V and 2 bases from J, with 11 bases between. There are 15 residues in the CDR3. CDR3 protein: CAWSVRGGGNQPQHF. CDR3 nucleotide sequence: TGTGCCTGGAGTGTACGGGGCGGTGGCAATCAGCCCCAGCATTTT.

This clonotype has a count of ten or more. Written as DNA, the CDR3 is TGTGCCAGCAGCCATGAGGGGAGTGATGAAAAACTGTTTTTT. Amino acids: CASSHEGSDEKLFF. The V call is TRBV3-1, the J call TRBJ1-4; possible D gene TRBD1, 5 bases. Germline CDR1 LGHDT, CDR2 YNNKEL (reference sequence). Between the trimmed V and J ends, which lost 3 bases and 6 bases, there was a span of 11 bases. This CDR3 comprises 14 residues. The complete variable domain, with remaining parts taken from reference TRBV3-1 and TRBJ1-4, reads DTAVSQTPKYLVTQMGNDKSIKCEQNLGHDTMYWYKQDSKKFLKIMFSYNNKELIINETVPNRFSPKSPDKAHLNLHINSLELGDSAVYFCASSHEGSDEKLFFGSGTQLSVL.

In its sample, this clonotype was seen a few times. CDR3 sequence reads: CASSPLGWETQYF. The CDR3, as DNA: TGTGCCAGCAGCCCCTTGGGGTGGGAGACCCAGTACTTC. The rearrangement joins TRBV5-4 to TRBJ2-5; D remains ambiguous. The V end lost 4 bases, the J end lost 5 bases, and 12 bases lay between the germline ends. CDR1 and CDR2 from the germline V gene are SGHNT and YYREEE (reference sequence). The CDR3 runs to 13 residues.

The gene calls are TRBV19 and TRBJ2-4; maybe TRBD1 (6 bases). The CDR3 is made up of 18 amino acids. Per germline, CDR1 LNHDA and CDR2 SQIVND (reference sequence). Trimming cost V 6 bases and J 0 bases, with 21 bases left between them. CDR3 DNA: TGTGCCAGTAGCCTACCGACGGACGGGGACATAGCCAAAAACATTCAGTACTTC. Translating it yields CASSLPTDGDIAKNIQYF.

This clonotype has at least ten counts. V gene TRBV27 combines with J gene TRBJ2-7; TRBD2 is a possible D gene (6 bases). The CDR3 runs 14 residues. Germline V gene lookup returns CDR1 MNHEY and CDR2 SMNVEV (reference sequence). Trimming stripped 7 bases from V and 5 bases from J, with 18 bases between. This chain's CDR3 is CASTSRVGSNEQYF. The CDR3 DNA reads TGTGCCAGCACTTCCAGGGTCGGGAGTAACGAGCAGTACTTC.

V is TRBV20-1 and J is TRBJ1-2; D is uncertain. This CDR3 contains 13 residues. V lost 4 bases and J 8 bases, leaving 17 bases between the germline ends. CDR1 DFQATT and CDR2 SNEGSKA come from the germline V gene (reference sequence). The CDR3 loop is CSAKTDTNMGYTF. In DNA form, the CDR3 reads TGCAGTGCTAAAACAGATACTAATATGGGCTACACCTTC.

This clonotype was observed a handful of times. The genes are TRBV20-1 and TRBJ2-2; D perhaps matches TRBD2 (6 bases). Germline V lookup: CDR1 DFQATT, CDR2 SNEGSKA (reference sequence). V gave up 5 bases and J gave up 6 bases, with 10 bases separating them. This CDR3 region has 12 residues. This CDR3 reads CSALREAGELFF. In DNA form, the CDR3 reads TGCAGTGCTCTCAGGGAGGCCGGGGAGCTGTTTTTT.

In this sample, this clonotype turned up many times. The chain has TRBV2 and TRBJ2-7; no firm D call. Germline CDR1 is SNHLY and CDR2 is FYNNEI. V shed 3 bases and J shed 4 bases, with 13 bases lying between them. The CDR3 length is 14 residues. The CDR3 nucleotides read TGTGCCAGCAGTGAGACACGGCCCGGATACGAGCAGTACTTC. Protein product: CASSETRPGYEQYF.

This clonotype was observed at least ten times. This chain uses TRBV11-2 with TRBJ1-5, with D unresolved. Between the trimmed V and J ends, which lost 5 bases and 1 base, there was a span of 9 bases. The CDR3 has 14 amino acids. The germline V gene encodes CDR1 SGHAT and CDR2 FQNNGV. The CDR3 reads CASSEGLSNQPQHF. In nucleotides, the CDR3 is TGTGCCAGCAGCGAAGGGTTGAGCAATCAGCCCCAGCATTTT.

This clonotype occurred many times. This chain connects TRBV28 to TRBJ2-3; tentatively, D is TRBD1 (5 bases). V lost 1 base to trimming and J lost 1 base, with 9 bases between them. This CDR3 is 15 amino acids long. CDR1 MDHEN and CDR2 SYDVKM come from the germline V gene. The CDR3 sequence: CASSLYQTGTDTQYF. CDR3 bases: TGTGCCAGCAGTTTATACCAGACAGGCACAGATACGCAGTATTTT.

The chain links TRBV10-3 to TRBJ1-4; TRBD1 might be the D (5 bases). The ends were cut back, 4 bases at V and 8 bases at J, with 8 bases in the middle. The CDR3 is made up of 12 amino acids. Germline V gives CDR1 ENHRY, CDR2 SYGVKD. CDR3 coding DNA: TGTGCCATCAGTGCGGGGGAAGAAAAACTGTTTTTT. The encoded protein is CAISAGEEKLFF.

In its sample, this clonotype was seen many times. The CDR3 nucleotides are TGTGCCAGCAGTTTTTTAGCGGGGGGGCTTGATGAGCAGTTCTTC. Its protein is CASSFLAGGLDEQFF. The chain has TRBV2 and TRBJ2-1; 11 bases are a match to TRBD2. The CDR3 length is 15 residues. Germline CDR1 reads SNHLY; CDR2 reads FYNNEI. The V and J ends lost 5 bases and 8 bases, in that order; junction bases with no gene match: 8.

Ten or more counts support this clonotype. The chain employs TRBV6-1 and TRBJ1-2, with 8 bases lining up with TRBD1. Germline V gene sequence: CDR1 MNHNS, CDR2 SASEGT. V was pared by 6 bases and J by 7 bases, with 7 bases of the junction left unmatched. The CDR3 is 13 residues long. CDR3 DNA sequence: TGTGCCAGCAGAACAGGGGGGCTAGGTGGCTACACCTTC. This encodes CASRTGGLGGYTF.

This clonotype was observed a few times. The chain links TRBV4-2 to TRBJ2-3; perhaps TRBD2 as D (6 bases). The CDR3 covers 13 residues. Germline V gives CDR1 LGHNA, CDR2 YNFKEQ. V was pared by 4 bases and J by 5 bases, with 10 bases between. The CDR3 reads CASSREGLDTQYF. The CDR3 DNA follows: TGTGCCAGCAGCCGAGAGGGACTAGATACGCAGTATTTT.

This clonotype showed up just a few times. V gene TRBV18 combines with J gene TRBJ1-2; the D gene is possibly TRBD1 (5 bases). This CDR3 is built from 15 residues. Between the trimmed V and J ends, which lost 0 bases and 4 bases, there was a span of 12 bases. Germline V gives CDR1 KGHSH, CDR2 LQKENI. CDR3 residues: CASSPPPEGSYGYTF. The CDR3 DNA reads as TGTGCCAGCTCACCACCCCCCGAGGGGAGCTATGGCTACACCTTC.

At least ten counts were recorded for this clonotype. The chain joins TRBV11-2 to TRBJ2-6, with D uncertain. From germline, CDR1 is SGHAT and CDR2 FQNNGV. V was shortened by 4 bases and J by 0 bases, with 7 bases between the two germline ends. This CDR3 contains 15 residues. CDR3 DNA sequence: TGTGCCAGCAGCTCGCAGGTCTCTGGGGCCAACGTCCTGACTTTC. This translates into CASSSQVSGANVLTF.